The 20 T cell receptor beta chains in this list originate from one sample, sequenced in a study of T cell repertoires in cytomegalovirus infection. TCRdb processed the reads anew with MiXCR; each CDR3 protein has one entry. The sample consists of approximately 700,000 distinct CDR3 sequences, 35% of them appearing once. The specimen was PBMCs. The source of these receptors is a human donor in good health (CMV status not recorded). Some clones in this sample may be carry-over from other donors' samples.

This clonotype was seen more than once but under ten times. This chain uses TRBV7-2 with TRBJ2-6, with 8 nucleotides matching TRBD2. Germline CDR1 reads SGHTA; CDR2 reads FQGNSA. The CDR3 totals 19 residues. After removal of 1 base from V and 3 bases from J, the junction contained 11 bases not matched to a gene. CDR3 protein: CASSLEAGGFRGGANVLTF. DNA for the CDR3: TGTGCCAGCAGCTTAGAGGCGGGAGGTTTTCGTGGTGGGGCCAACGTCCTGACTTTC.

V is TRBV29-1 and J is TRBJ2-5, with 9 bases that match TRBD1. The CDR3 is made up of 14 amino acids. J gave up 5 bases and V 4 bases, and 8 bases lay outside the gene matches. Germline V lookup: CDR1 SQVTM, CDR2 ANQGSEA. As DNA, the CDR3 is TGCAGCGTTGGGACAGGGGCTCTGTCGGAGACCCAGTACTTC. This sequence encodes CSVGTGALSETQYF.

The CDR3 nucleotides are TGCGCCAGCAGCCAAGTTCCAGGGGACAGGGGGCCACCCCTCCACTTT. Translating gives CASSQVPGDRGPPLHF. The chain joins TRBV4-1 to TRBJ1-6; 12 bases align to TRBD1. This CDR3 has 16 amino acids. CDR1 and CDR2 (germline): MGHRA, YSYEKL. V gave up 1 base and J gave up 11 bases; unmatched junction bases: 6.

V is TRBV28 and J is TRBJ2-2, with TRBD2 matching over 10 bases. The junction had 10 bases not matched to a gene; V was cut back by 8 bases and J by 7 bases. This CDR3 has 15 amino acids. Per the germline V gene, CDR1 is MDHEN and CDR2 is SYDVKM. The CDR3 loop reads CASALPLAGVGELFF. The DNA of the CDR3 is TGTGCCAGCGCCCTACCCCTAGCGGGGGTCGGGGAGCTGTTTTTT.

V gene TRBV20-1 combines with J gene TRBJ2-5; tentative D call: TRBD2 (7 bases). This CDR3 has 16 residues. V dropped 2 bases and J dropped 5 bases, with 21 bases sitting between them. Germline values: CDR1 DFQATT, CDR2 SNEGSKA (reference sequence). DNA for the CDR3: TGCAGTGCTAGACGGGCGGGGGCCCGAAGAATGGAGACCCAGTACTTC. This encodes CSARRAGARRMETQYF.

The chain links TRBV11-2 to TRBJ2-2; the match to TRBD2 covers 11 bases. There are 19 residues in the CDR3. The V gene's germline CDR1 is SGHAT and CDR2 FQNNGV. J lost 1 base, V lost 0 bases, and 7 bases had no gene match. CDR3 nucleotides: TGTGCCAGCAGCTTAGATCGATCCCTAGCGGGGGGGAACACCGGGGAGCTGTTTTTT. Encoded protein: CASSLDRSLAGGNTGELFF.

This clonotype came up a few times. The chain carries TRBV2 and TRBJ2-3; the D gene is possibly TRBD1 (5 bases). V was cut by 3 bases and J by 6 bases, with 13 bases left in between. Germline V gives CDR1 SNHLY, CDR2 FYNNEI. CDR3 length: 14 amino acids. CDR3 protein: CASSDRRQRDTQYF. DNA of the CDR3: TGTGCCAGCAGTGATCGTAGACAGAGGGATACGCAGTATTTT.

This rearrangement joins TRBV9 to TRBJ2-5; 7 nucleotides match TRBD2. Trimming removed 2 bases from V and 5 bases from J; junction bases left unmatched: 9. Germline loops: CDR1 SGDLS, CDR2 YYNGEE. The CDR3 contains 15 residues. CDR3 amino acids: CASSVTGGSQETQYF. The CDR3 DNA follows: TGTGCCAGCAGCGTGACCGGGGGGTCCCAGGAGACCCAGTACTTC.

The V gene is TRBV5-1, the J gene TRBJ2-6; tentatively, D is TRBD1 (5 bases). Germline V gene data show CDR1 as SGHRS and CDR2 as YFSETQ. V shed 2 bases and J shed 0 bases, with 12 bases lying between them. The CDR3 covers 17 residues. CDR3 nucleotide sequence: TGCGCCAGCAGCTTCGTGACAGCCAACTCTGGGGCCAACGTCCTGACTTTC. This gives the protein CASSFVTANSGANVLTF.

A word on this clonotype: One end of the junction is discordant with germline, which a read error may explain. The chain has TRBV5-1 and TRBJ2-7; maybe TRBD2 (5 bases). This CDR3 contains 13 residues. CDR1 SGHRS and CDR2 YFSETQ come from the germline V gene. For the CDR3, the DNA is TGTGCCAGCCGCTTTCGGGGAACCTACGAGCAGTACTTC. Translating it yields CASRFRGTYEQYF. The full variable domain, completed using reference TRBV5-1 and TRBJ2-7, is KAGVTQTPRYLIKTRGQQVTLSCSPISGHRSVSWYQQTPGQGLQFLFEYFSETQRNKGNFPGRFSGRQFSNSRSEMNVSTLELGDSALYLCASRFRGTYEQYFGPGTRLTVT.

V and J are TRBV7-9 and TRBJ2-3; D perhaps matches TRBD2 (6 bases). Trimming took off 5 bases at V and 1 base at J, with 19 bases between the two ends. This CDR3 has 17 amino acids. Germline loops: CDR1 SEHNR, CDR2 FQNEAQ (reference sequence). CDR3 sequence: CASSPGVVTYGTDTQYF. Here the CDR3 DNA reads TGTGCCAGCAGCCCGGGGGTAGTTACCTACGGCACAGATACGCAGTATTTT.

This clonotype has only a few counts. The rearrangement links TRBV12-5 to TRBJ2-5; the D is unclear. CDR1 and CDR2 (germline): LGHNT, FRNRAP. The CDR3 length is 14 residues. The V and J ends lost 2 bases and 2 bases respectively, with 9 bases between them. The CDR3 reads CASGLRSKQETQYF. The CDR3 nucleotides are TGTGCTAGTGGTTTGAGGTCCAAGCAAGAGACCCAGTACTTC.

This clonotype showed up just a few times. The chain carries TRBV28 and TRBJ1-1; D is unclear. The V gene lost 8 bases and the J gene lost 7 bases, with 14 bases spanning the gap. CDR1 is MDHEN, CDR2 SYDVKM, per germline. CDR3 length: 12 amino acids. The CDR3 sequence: CASLTPRDEAFF. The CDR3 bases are TGTGCCAGCCTCACCCCCCGGGATGAAGCTTTCTTT. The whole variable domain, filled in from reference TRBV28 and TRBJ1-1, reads DVKVTQSSRYLVKRTGEKVFLECVQDMDHENMFWYRQDPGLGLRLIYFSYDVKMKEKGDIPEGYSVSREKKERFSLILESASTNQTSMYLCASLTPRDEAFFGQGTRLTVV.

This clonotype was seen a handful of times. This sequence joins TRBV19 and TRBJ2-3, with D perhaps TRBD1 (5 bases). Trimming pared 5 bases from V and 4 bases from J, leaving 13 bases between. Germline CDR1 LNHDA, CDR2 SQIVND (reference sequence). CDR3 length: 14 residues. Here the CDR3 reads CASSWQGRADTQYF. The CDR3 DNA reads TGTGCCAGTAGTTGGCAGGGCAGAGCAGATACGCAGTATTTT.

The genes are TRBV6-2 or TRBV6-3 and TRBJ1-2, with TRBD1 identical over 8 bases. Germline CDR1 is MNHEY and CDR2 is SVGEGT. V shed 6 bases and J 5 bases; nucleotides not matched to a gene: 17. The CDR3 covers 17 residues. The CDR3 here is CASSKGQGGGNYYGYTF. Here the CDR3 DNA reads TGTGCCAGCAGCAAAGGACAGGGCGGAGGAAACTATTATGGCTACACCTTC.

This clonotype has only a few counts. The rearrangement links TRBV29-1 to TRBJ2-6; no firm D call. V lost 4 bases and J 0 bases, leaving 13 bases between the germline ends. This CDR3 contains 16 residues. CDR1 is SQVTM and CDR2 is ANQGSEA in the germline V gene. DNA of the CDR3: TGCAGCGTTGGCCGGCAGGTGAGCTCTGGGGCCAACGTCCTGACTTTC. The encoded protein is CSVGRQVSSGANVLTF.

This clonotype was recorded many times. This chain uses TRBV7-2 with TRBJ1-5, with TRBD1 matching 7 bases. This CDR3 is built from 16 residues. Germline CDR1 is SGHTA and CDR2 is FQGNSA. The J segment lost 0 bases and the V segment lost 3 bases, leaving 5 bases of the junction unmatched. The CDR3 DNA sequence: TGTGCCAGCAGCTTGGGGACAGCTTTTAGCAATCAGCCCCAGCATTTT. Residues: CASSLGTAFSNQPQHF.

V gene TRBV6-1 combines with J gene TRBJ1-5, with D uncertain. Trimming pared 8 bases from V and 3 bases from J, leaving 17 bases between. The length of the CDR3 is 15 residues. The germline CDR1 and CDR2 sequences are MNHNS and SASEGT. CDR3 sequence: CASALAPGFNQPQHF. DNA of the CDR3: TGTGCCAGCGCTCTTGCCCCCGGGTTCAATCAGCCCCAGCATTTT.

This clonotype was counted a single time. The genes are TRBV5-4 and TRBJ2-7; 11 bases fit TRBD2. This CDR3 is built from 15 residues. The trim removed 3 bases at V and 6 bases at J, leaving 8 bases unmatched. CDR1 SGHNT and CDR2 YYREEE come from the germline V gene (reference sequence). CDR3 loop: CASSYRTSGGSEQYF. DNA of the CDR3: TGTGCCAGCAGCTACAGAACTAGCGGGGGAAGCGAGCAGTACTTC.

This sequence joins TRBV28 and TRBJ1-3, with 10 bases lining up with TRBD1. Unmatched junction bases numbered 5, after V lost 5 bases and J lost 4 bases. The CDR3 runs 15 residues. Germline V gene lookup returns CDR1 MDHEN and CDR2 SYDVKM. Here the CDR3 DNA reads TGTGCCAGCAGTAAGACAGGGGGCAGAGGAAACACCATATATTTT. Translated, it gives CASSKTGGRGNTIYF.